Listed below are T cell receptor beta chains from one sample, sequenced in a study of blood T cell repertoires in COVID-19. The protocol was immunoSEQ multiplex PCR, while the TCRdb copy is restricted to in-frame clones and leaves out a portion. The sample has 250,000 to 350,000 clones, roughly 84% seen once. Sequences were obtained from peripheral blood. These TCRs come from a human donor with COVID-19, enrolled during active disease. The donor label of this sample is uncertain. Both conserved end residues are part of each CDR3. The D gene is left open where the match is weak. Where a row states a size, it is once, few, many or the class of an expanded clone; other rows omit it.

>NA|TRBJ1-4|TRBV11-2|NA
TGTGCCAGCAGCTTCAGTAATAATGAAAAACTGTTTTTT
CASSFSNNEKLFF
>NA|TRBJ2-7|TRBV11-2|NA
TGTGCCAGCAGCTTAGATCGGGACTTCGGCGAGCAGTACTTC
CASSLDRDFGEQYF
>NA|TRBJ1-2|TRBV4-1|TRBD1
TGCGCCAGCAGCCTTTCCCTAGGGGGACAGGGAGTCGGCTACACCTTC
CASSLSLGGQGVGYTF
>NA|TRBJ1-1|TRBV6-2/TRBV6-3|NA
TGTGCCAGCAGTTGGGGACTCATGAACACTGAAGCTTTCTTT
CASSWGLMNTEAFF
>NA|TRBJ2-7|TRBV5-4|TRBD1
TGTGCCAGCAGCCCGGAGCCTAACAGGGGTGAGTACGAGCAGTACTTC
CASSPEPNRGEYEQYF
>NA|TRBJ2-5|TRBV5-1|TRBD1
TGCGCCAGCAGCTTTCAGGGGGCGGAGTGGGAGACCCAGTACTTC
CASSFQGAEWETQYF
>NA|TRBJ1-4|TRBV10-3|TRBD1
TGTGCCATCAGTAAGACAGGGGGCAGTGAAAAACTGTTTTTT
CAISKTGGSEKLFF
>NA|TRBJ1-2|TRBV30|NA
TGTGCCTGGAGTGTACGACTTAACTATGGCTACACCTTC
CAWSVRLNYGYTF
>once|TRBJ2-3|TRBV7-2|TRBD2
TGTGCCAGCAGCCTGCTACTAGCGGGAGGACGCACAGATACGCAGTATTTT
CASSLLLAGGRTDTQYF
>NA|TRBJ2-3|TRBV30|NA
TGTGCCTGGAGCCCGCGGGAACTAGTAGGACGCACAGATACGCAGTATTTT
CAWSPRELVGRTDTQYF
>NA|TRBJ2-1|TRBV19|TRBD2
TGTGCCAGTAGTATTGGGGCGGGAGGCTCCTACAATGAGCAGTTCTTC
CASSIGAGGSYNEQFF
>NA|TRBJ1-1|TRBV19|TRBD1
TGTGCCAGTACCCTCGACAGGGTGGGCACTGAAGCTTTCTTT
CASTLDRVGTEAFF
>NA|TRBJ2-2|TRBV19|TRBD1
TGTGCCAGTACCACGGACAGGGGATACACCGGGGAGCTGTTTTTT
CASTTDRGYTGELFF
>NA|TRBJ2-7|TRBV5-1|TRBD2
TGCGCCAGCAGCTTACGTGGGAGGGCCAACGGAGAGCAGTACTTC
CASSLRGRANGEQYF
>NA|TRBJ1-2|TRBV9|TRBD1
TGTGCCAGCAGCGTAGGACAGGGTCTACACTATGGCTACACCTTC
CASSVGQGLHYGYTF
>NA|TRBJ1-2|TRBV29-1|NA
TGCAGCGTTGCTGACACGCTGGGCTATGGCTACACCTTC
CSVADTLGYGYTF
>NA|TRBJ1-2|TRBV19|NA
TGTGCCAGTAGTATAGTAACTGGGCTCGGTGGCTACACCTTC
CASSIVTGLGGYTF
>NA|TRBJ1-2|TRBV27|TRBD1
TGTGCCAGCAGTCTGCTACAGGGGGCATCCGATGGCTACACCTTC
CASSLLQGASDGYTF
>few|TRBJ2-1|TRBV24-1|TRBD2
TGTGCCACCAGTGATTTGCTAACGGGACTAGCGGGAGGAGGGCAGTTCTTC
CATSDLLTGLAGGGQFF
>NA|TRBJ1-5|TRBV6-5|NA
TGTGCCACCGATAGGACAGTATATCAGCCCCAGCATTTT
CATDRTVYQPQHF
>few|TRBJ2-7|TRBV7-9|TRBD2
TGTGCCAGCACCTTAGGATCTAGCGGGAGTTCTGAGCAGTACTTC
CASTLGSSGSSEQYF
>NA|TRBJ1-1|TRBV28|NA
TGTGCCAGCACCCTTCCAAGGGGCAACACTGAAGCTTTCTTT
CASTLPRGNTEAFF
>NA|TRBJ1-2|TRBV7-9|TRBD1
TGTGCCAGCAGCCCGTCGGACAGGGTCGATGGCTACACCTTC
CASSPSDRVDGYTF
>few|TRBJ1-2|TRBV7-2|TRBD1
TGTGCCAGCAGCTCATTGGGACAGACGAAAGGCTACACCTTC
CASSSLGQTKGYTF
>NA|TRBJ2-7|TRBV18|NA
TGTGCCAGCTCACCAGGAGCCGAGCAGTACTTC
CASSPGAEQYF
>NA|TRBJ1-2|TRBV24-1|NA
TGTGCCACCAGTACAGAACCACCCTCTGACTATGGCTACACCTTC
CATSTEPPSDYGYTF
>NA|TRBJ2-5|TRBV19|TRBD2
TGTGCCAGTAGTGCGGGACTAGCTCAGGAGACCCAGTACTTC
CASSAGLAQETQYF
>NA|TRBJ2-7|TRBV4-1|NA
TGCGCCAGCAGCCAAGCGGGGGGCGCAGCGCAGCACTACGAGCAGTACTTC
CASSQAGGAAQHYEQYF
>few|TRBJ1-4|TRBV7-8|NA
TGTGCCAGCAGCGCCAAAAGGACTGATCCTAATGAAAAACTGTTTTTT
CASSAKRTDPNEKLFF
>NA|TRBJ1-2|TRBV12-3/TRBV12-4|NA
TGTGCCAGCTCCAGGGGAGCTGGCTACACCTTC
CASSRGAGYTF
>NA|TRBJ2-5|TRBV27|TRBD1
TGTGCCAGCAGTTGGACAGGGCAAGAGACCCAGTACTTC
CASSWTGQETQYF
>NA|TRBJ2-3|TRBV2|NA
TGTGCCAGCACGCGAGGAGGGGCCTCTACAGATACGCAGTATTTT
CASTRGGASTDTQYF
>NA|TRBJ1-2|TRBV6-5|NA
TGTGCCAGCAGTCGACCACAGGGAAACTATGGCTACACCTTC
CASSRPQGNYGYTF
>NA|TRBJ2-6|TRBV6-5|NA
TGTGCCAGCAGGAAGGCGGGGCGGACCAACGTCCTGACTTTC
CASRKAGRTNVLTF
>few|TRBJ2-5|TRBV5-1|NA
TGCGCCAGCAGCCTGGGGACCGCGGGTTGGTCCCAGTACTTC
CASSLGTAGWSQYF
>NA|TRBJ1-1|TRBV5-5|NA
TGTGCCAGCAGCTTGAACGGCCGGGACACTGAAGCTTTCTTT
CASSLNGRDTEAFF
>NA|TRBJ1-4|TRBV7-2|NA
TGTGCCAGCAGCTTATTTCAGGGCCCTAATGAAAAACTGTTTTTT
CASSLFQGPNEKLFF